The 2 T cell receptor beta chains below all came from one sample that was sequenced in a study of T-cell memory formation after mild COVID-19. MiXCR, run by TCRdb on the 5' RACE reads, gives a single entry per CDR3 protein. The table shows 110,000 or so distinct CDR3 sequences, with around a fifth occurring only once. Sequenced: PBMCs or a T cell subset sorted from them (not recorded which). The receptor source for this set is a man aged 18 to 29 who had mild COVID-19 (a few samples of this study predate the infection). Cell type and time point are not known.

The rearrangement joins TRBV27 to TRBJ1-3; D remains unclear. Germline-derived CDR1 and CDR2 are MNHEY and SMNVEV (reference sequence). The CDR3 runs 15 residues. V dropped 3 bases and J dropped 0 bases, with 9 bases sitting between them. CDR3 in DNA: TGTGCCAGCAGTTTGAGTATTAGCTCTGGAAACACCATATATTTT. It translates to CASSLSISSGNTIYF.

This clonotype has just a few counts. This chain uses TRBV28 with TRBJ2-6; D is unresolved. CDR3 size: 15 residues. Germline V gives CDR1 MDHEN, CDR2 SYDVKM. Trimming cost V 6 bases and J 0 bases, with 9 bases left between them. CDR3 DNA: TGTGCCAGCAGGTCTCAGCTCTCTGGGGCCAACGTCCTGACTTTC. The encoded protein is CASRSQLSGANVLTF.